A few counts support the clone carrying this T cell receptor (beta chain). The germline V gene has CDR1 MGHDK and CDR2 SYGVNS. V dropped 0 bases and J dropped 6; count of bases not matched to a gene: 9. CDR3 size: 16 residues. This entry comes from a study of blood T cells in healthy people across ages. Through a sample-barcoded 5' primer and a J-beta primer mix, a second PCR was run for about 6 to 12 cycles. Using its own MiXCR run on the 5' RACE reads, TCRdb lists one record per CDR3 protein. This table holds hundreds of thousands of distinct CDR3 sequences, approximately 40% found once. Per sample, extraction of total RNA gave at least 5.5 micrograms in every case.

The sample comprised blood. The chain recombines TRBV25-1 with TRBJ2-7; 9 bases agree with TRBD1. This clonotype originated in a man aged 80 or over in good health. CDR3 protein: CASSEYEGQGRGEQYF. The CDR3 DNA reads TGTGCCAGCAGTGAATACGAGGGACAGGGTAGAGGCGAGCAGTACTTC.